This T cell receptor beta chain derives from a study of T cells in localized non-small cell lung cancer. Notes on the study in general: Adjacent uninvolved lung had the highest clonality, suggesting focused antigen responses. Longer survival (overall) was linked to higher T cell density in blood. For the top 100 tumor clones, a median about 60 also appeared in adjacent lung. Owing to sequencing of a solitary tumor region, heterogeneity cannot be discounted.

The CDR3 sequence is 11 residues long. V gave up 6 bases and J gave up 5 bases, with 8 bases separating them. CDR1 is SGHDT and CDR2 is YYEEEE in the germline V gene. A single count supports this clone. Its matching antigen is unknown. Profiling relied on immunoSEQ multiplex PCR, and the TCRdb table lists in-frame clones only, not all of them. The repertoire has about 59,000 clones, roughly 90% of them found once; the top ten carry about 2%. The input for sequencing was peripheral blood, taken before any cancer treatment. The sequence was collected from a woman aged 40-75 years with stage I lung adenocarcinoma. V and J are TRBV5-6 and TRBJ1-2; D not certain. The CDR3 spells CASTRGYGYTF. In DNA, the CDR3 is TGTGCCAGCACCCGGGGTTATGGCTACACCTTC.